The clone carrying this T cell receptor (beta chain) has more than one count but fewer than ten. Other DNA sequences in this specimen translate into the identical CDR3. This sample is part of a study of blood T cell repertoires in COVID-19. Using immunoSEQ multiplex PCR, the repertoire was profiled, and TCRdb retains in-frame clones only, with some absent. The table lists roughly 700,000 clones, around 89% of them singletons. Specimen: peripheral blood. This TCR was sampled from a woman aged 18-35 years with acute or convalescent COVID-19.

CDR3 sequence: CSAAGNYGYTF. In DNA, the CDR3 is TGCAGTGCTGCGGGGAACTATGGCTACACCTTC. V is TRBV20-1 and J is TRBJ1-2; D call uncertain. The CDR3 spans 11 residues. The germline V gene has CDR1 DFQATT and CDR2 SNEGSKA (reference sequence). Trimming cost V 5 bases and J 2 bases, with 6 bases left between them.